The table lists the clone carrying this TCR beta chain with many counts. Its antigen is not known. This record comes from a study of T cells in Graves' hyperthyroidism and ophthalmopathy. Study conclusions and caveats: The majority of expanded thyroid clonotypes above 0.001 also appeared in blood. The model's output predicted ophthalmopathy at a median of around 7 months prior to onset.

TCR beta CDR3 sequences were amplified from RNA transcripts. In the first-round RT-PCR of the TCR CDR3, the HTBI primer set was used. TCRdb re-analysed the multiplex PCR reads in MiXCR, keeping a single row per CDR3 protein. The table includes 300,000 to 450,000 distinct CDR3 sequences, just under 15% detected once. The TCR sequence derives from a woman in her twenties or thirties with Graves' hyperthyroidism. The source material was blood.

The CDR3 sequence: CASSVRYSYEQYF. In DNA, the CDR3 is TGTGCCAGCAGTGTCAGATACTCCTACGAGCAGTACTTC. The rearrangement joins TRBV2 to TRBJ2-7; unclear D gene. This CDR3 spans 13 amino acids. The germline V gene encodes CDR1 SNHLY and CDR2 FYNNEI. V was shortened by 4 bases and J by 0 bases, with 7 bases between the two germline ends.